The sequence of this TCR beta chain was determined in a study of CD4+ T cells in melanoma (dated by TCRdb to between 2022 and 2023). At the level of the whole study: Neoantigen-specific CD4+ T cells in human melanoma were what the study investigated.

Patients with melanoma were used as donors. Library preparation was by the immunoSEQ multiplex PCR assay. What TCRdb holds here is the immuneACCESS table cut down to in-frame rearrangements. Part of the clones is not present; checked against another copy, under half of the missing clones reflect an unresolved V gene, and the others are unexplained. For this sample there are approximately 14,000 clones; approximately 62% appear just once. Approximately 20% of the sample lies in the top ten. Trimming accounts for 10 bases at V and 15 bases at J, while the number of junction bases matched to no gene is 14. The CDR3 holds 13 amino acids from the cysteine to the phenylalanine. The entry retains the CDR3 DNA only, 39 bases that are in frame from base 1. Sequences ENHRY (CDR1) and SYGVKD (CDR2) are obtained from the germline V gene. Broader findings and caveats from the paper: Neoantigen-specific CD4+ T cells in melanoma were reported to have a range of differentiation states. Neoantigen-specific CD4+ T cells were reported to be correlated with the function of CD8+ T cells, macrophages and B cells.

This clone was seen a handful of times. Which antigen it targets is not known. Per-base qualities were not stored, and no clone one base away is much larger. The TCR sequence derives from a human donor with melanoma. The sample consisted of cells from a culture (not recorded whether cultured in vitro). Recombination joined TRBV10-3 with TRBJ1-6, and TRBD1 matches 8 of the central bases. The base sequence is TGTGCCACGCTACAGGGGGATAGGATGGTCCTCCACTTT. Its product reads: CATLQGDRMVLHF.